This T cell receptor (beta chain) was sequenced for a study of response to subunit inactivated influenza vaccine. Points from the study as a whole: There was a suggestion from the authors that each seasonal influenza vaccination recruits few new T cells.

This clonotype was picked up a small number of times. Its antigen is currently unknown. Each CDR3 protein gets one entry after TCRdb re-called the RT-PCR reads with MiXCR. The sample yields around 570,000 distinct CDR3 sequences, 7.6% seen once. Trimming at V came to 3 bases and at J to 5 bases, leaving 9 bases not matched to a gene. Germline values: CDR1 SGHRS, CDR2 YFSETQ. The CDR3 has 16 residues. The source is a man between 45 and 75 years old who received an inactivated influenza vaccine. The chain links TRBV5-1 to TRBJ2-3; 10 bases are a match to TRBD1. The material sequenced was PBMCs from blood, taken less than 30 months after vaccination. CDR3: CASSWSRDRGGDTQYF. For the CDR3, the DNA is TGCGCCAGCAGCTGGTCCCGGGACAGGGGAGGAGATACGCAGTATTTT.